A single sample gave rise to the 13 T cell receptor beta chains below, sequenced in a study of T cell responses to AZD1222 COVID-19 vaccine. Clones were read by immunoSEQ multiplex PCR, and TCRdb kept only the in-frame ones, dropping some. The table includes about 130,000 clones, 75% to 95% detected once. The specimen comprised peripheral blood, sampled on day 0 of AZD1222 vaccination. All receptors come from an adult in good health.

This rearrangement joins TRBV28 to TRBJ1-5; a possible D gene is TRBD1 (5 bases). V lost 3 bases and J 7 bases, leaving 13 bases between the germline ends. The CDR3 loop spans 14 amino acids. CDR1 is MDHEN and CDR2 is SYDVKM in the germline V gene. The CDR3 here is CASSLGGGSQPQHF. CDR3 DNA sequence: TGTGCCAGCAGTTTGGGTGGGGGAAGCCAGCCCCAGCATTTT.

A word on this clone: The junction shows a germline mismatch at one end, possibly a read error. The rearrangement uses TRBV4-2 and TRBJ1-6; a possible D gene is TRBD1 (6 bases). Per germline, CDR1 LGHNA and CDR2 YNFKEQ. The CDR3 spans 16 residues. The CDR3 is CASTQQMGATDSPLHF. The CDR3 bases are TGTGCCAGCACCCAACAGATGGGGGCTACTGATTCACCCCTCCACTTT.

V usage is TRBV28 and J usage is TRBJ1-2, with 10 bases lining up with TRBD1. This CDR3 comprises 14 residues. V lost 5 bases and J lost 6; bases outside the gene matches: 6. Germline V gene lookup returns CDR1 MDHEN and CDR2 SYDVKM. The CDR3 loop reads CASSPGTGDHGYTF. In nucleotides, the CDR3 is TGTGCCAGCAGTCCCGGGACAGGGGACCATGGCTACACCTTC.

The chain has TRBV11-2 and TRBJ1-1, with D unclear. Germline CDR1 SGHAT, CDR2 FQNNGV. CDR3 length: 16 residues. With 2 bases removed from V and 6 bases from J, the gap between germline ends came to 19 bases. CDR3 sequence reads: CASSLSARVLVPEAFF. CDR3 bases: TGTGCCAGCAGCTTAAGCGCTAGGGTTTTAGTCCCTGAAGCTTTCTTT.

The chain combines TRBV4-2 with TRBJ2-1; D possibly corresponds to TRBD1 (6 bases). This CDR3 spans 16 amino acids. Deletions cut 1 base from V and 6 bases from J, with 16 bases between. Germline loops: CDR1 LGHNA, CDR2 YNFKEQ. Here the CDR3 reads CASSQGWTEASNEQFF. The CDR3 coding sequence is TGTGCCAGCAGCCAAGGGTGGACAGAGGCTTCCAATGAGCAGTTCTTC.

This rearrangement joins TRBV27 to TRBJ1-1; D is unclear. The CDR3 is 13 amino acids. Germline V gives CDR1 MNHEY, CDR2 SMNVEV (reference sequence). V dropped 4 bases and J dropped 0 bases, with 6 bases sitting between them. CDR3: CASSSRMNTEAFF. In nucleotides, the CDR3 is TGTGCCAGCAGTTCCCGCATGAACACTGAAGCTTTCTTT.

This rearrangement joins TRBV3-1 (or the pseudogene TRBV3-2) to TRBJ2-1; 7 nucleotides match TRBD2. The CDR3 has 13 residues. Germline assignment: CDR1 LGHDT and CDR2 YNNKEL (reference sequence). V gave up 0 bases and J gave up 10 bases; unmatched junction bases: 3. The DNA of the CDR3 is TGTGCCAGCAGCCAAGATGGGGGGGTCGAGCAGTTCTTC. This encodes CASSQDGGVEQFF.

Points on this clone: Other DNA sequences in the sample encode the same CDR3. The chain links TRBV10-1 to TRBJ2-3; D gene unclear. There are 12 residues in the CDR3. Germline assignment: CDR1 WNHNN and CDR2 SYGVQD (reference sequence). V gave up 1 base and J gave up 6 bases, with 5 bases separating them. The chain's CDR3 is CASSEYGDTQYF. The CDR3 bases are TGCGCCAGCAGTGAGTATGGGGATACGCAGTATTTT.

The chain combines TRBV28 with TRBJ1-2, with TRBD1 matching 7 bases. Germline CDR1 is MDHEN and CDR2 is SYDVKM. Germline trimming cut 3 bases from V and 5 bases from J; bases unmatched to any gene: 12. The CDR3 contains 16 residues. CDR3 amino acids: CASSLEMFGTEYGYTF. The CDR3 DNA sequence: TGTGCCAGCAGTTTGGAGATGTTTGGGACAGAATATGGCTACACCTTC.

The chain combines TRBV4-3 with TRBJ2-3; D possibly uses TRBD1 or TRBD2 (5 bases each). Germline CDR1 LGHNA, CDR2 YSLEER. The length of the CDR3 is 15 residues. V was cut by 4 bases and J by 0 bases, with 11 bases left in between. CDR3 nucleotides: TGCGCCAGCAGCCCGATAGGGGACAGCACAGATACGCAGTATTTT. Translated: CASSPIGDSTDTQYF.

As DNA, the CDR3 is TGCGCCAGCAGCTTAGGGACAGGGCTCATCTATGGCTACACCTTC. Translated: CASSLGTGLIYGYTF. This chain connects TRBV5-1 to TRBJ1-2; TRBD1 agrees at 9 bases. After removal of 2 bases from V and 4 bases from J, the junction contained 6 bases not matched to a gene. CDR3 length: 15 residues. Germline V lookup: CDR1 SGHRS, CDR2 YFSETQ.

The chain links TRBV10-1 to TRBJ2-5; possibly TRBD2 for D (6 bases). With 3 bases removed from V and 5 bases from J, the gap between germline ends came to 10 bases. CDR3 size: 13 residues. Germline values: CDR1 WNHNN, CDR2 SYGVQD (reference sequence). CDR3 loop: CASSEGRGETQYF. The CDR3 DNA reads TGCGCCAGCAGTGAAGGTCGGGGGGAGACCCAGTACTTC.

The J gene is TRBJ2-6, the V gene TRBV19, with D perhaps matching TRBD1 (5 bases). The CDR3 length is 17 residues. Deletions cut 9 bases from V and 1 base from J, with 19 bases between. Per the germline V gene, CDR1 is LNHDA and CDR2 is SQIVND (reference sequence). CDR3 nucleotides: TGTGCCAGCCACAAACCACTCCAGGGATCTGGGGCCAACGTCCTGACTTTC. Amino acid sequence: CASHKPLQGSGANVLTF.